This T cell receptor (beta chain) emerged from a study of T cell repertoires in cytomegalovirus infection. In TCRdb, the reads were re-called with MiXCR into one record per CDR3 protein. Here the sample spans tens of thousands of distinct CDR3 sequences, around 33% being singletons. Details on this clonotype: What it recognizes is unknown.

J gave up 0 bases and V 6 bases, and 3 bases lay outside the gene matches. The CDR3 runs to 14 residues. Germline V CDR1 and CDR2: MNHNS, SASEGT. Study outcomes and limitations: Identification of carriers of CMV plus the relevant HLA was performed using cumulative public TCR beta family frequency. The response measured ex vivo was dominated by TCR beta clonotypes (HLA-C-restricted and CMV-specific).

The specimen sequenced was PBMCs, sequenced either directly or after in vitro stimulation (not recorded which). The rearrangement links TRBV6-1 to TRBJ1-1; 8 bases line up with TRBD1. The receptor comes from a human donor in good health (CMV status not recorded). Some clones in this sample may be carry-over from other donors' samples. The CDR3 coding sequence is TGTGCCAGCAGGGTGGACAGGGTGAACACTGAAGCTTTCTTT. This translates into CASRVDRVNTEAFF.